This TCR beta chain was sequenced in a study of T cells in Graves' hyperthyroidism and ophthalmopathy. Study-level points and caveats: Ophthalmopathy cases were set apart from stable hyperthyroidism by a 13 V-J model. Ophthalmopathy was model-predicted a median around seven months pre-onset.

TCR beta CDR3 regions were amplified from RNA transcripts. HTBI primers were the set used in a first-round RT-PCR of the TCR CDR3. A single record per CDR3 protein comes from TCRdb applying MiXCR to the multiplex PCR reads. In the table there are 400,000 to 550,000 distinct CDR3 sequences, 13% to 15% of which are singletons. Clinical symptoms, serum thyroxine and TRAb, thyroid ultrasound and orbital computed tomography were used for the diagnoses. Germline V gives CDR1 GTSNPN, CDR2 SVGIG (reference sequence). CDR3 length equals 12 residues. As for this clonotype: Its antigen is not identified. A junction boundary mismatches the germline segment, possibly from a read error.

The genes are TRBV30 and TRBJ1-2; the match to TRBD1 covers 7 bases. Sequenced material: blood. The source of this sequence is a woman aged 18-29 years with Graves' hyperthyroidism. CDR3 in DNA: TGTGCCCGAGAACAGGGGCACTATGGCCACATCTTC. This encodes CAREQGHYGHIF.